This TCR beta chain was obtained from a study of cytomegalovirus exposure and HLA in healthy donors. Primers included in the PCR were 60 Vbeta and 13 Jbeta primers. TCRdb keeps only in-frame clones here, not all; method: immunoSEQ multiplex PCR. The sample consists of about 130,000 clones, about three quarters of them appearing once. The CDR3 sequence is 15 residues long. Germline CDR1 is MNHNS and CDR2 is SASEGT. Trimming stripped 3 bases from V and 0 bases from J, with 11 bases between. The chain couples TRBV6-1 to TRBJ1-2, with a tentative D call TRBD1 (6 bases). The receptor was derived from a female donor in good health and CMV-seronegative. The material sequenced was PBMCs. The CDR3 sequence: CASSEDQGTNYGYTF. The CDR3 DNA sequence: TGTGCCAGCAGTGAGGATCAGGGGACTAACTATGGCTACACCTTC.